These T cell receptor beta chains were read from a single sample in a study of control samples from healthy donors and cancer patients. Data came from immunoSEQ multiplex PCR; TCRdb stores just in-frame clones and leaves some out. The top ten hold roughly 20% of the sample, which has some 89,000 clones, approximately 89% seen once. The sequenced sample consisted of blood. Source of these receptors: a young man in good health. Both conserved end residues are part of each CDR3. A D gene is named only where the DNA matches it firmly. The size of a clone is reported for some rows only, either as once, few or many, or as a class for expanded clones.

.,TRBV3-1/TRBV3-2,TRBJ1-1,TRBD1,TGTGCCAGCAGCTTGGGACAGGAGAACGCTGAAGCTTTCTTT,CASSLGQENAEAFF
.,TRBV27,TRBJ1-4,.,TGTGCCAGCAGTTTTCGGGTGTCAACTAATGAAAAACTGTTTTTT,CASSFRVSTNEKLFF
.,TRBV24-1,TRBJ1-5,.,TGTGCCACCTTTAGATGGAGCAATCAGCCCCAGCATTTT,CATFRWSNQPQHF
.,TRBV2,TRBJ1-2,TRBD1,TGTGCCAGCAGTGAAACGGTGGACAGGGGGCTCGCAGGCTACACCTTC,CASSETVDRGLAGYTF
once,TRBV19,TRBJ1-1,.,TGTGCCAGTATGGGCGATGTCTATGAGGCTTTCTTT,CASMGDVYEAFF
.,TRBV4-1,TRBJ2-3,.,TGCGCCAGCAGCCAAGCAAGGGGGCTGTCGCGGGGGGAGTATTTT,CASSQARGLSRGEYF
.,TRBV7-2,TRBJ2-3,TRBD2,TGTGCCAGCAGCCAGATAGCGGGGGGTGGAACAGATACGCAGTATTTT,CASSQIAGGGTDTQYF
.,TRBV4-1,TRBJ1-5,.,TGCGCCAGCAGCCAAGAATACCCAGGCAATCAGCCCCAGCATTTT,CASSQEYPGNQPQHF
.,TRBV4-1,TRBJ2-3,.,TGCGCCAGCAGCCAGACACTAAAGGGGGGACAAACTAGCACAGATACGCAGTATTTT,CASSQTLKGGQTSTDTQYF
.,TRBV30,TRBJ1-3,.,TGTGCCTGGAACTCTGGAAACACCATATATTTT,CAWNSGNTIYF
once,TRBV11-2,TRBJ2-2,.,TGTGCCAGCAGCTTATCCAGGGTGAACACCGGGGAGCTGTTTTTT,CASSLSRVNTGELFF
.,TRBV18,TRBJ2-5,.,TGTGCCAGCTCACCAACACTCCAAGAGACCCAGTACTTC,CASSPTLQETQYF
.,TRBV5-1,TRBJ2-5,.,TGCGCCAGCAGCTTGGGGGTAGGGTCCGAGACCCAGTACTTC,CASSLGVGSETQYF
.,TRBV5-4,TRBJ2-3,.,TGTGCCAGCAGCTTAAGGGACGCAGATACGCAGTATTTT,CASSLRDADTQYF
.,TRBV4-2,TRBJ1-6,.,TGTGCCAGCAGCCTTATCTCAGGCCAGGGGAATTCACCCCTCCACTTT,CASSLISGQGNSPLHF
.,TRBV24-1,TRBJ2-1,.,TGTGCCACCCGGGACTCCTATCAATCAAATGAGCAGTTCTTC,CATRDSYQSNEQFF
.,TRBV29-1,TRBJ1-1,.,TGCAGCGGAAAACAGGGCAAGAACACTGAAGCTTTCTTT,CSGKQGKNTEAFF
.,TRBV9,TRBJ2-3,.,TGTGCCAGCAGCGTAGGTGTTTATAGCACAGATACGCAGTATTTT,CASSVGVYSTDTQYF
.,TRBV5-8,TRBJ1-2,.,TGTGCCAGCAGCCCCAGTCCTAAAGGGATACTCTATGGCTACACCTTC,CASSPSPKGILYGYTF
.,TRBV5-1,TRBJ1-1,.,TGCGCCAGCAGCTTGGAAGGGGAAAGGCTCTTTGAAGCTTTCTTT,CASSLEGERLFEAFF
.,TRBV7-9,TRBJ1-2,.,TGTGCCAGCAGCTCGGTCACAGGGTTGGGTGGCTACACCTTC,CASSSVTGLGGYTF
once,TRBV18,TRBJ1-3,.,TGTGCCAGCTCAGGGTCGCGTAGCGCTGGAAACACCATATATTTT,CASSGSRSAGNTIYF
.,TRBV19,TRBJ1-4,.,TGTGCCAGTAACGAGGGAACTAATGAAAAACTGTTTTTT,CASNEGTNEKLFF
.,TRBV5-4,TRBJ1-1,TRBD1,TGTGCCAGCCAGCAAAGACAGGGGGGGTACACTGAAGCTTTCTTT,CASQQRQGGYTEAFF
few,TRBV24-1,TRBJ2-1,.,TGTGCCACCAGTGACTCAGGAACTAATGAGCAGTTCTTC,CATSDSGTNEQFF
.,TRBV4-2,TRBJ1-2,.,TGTGCCAGCAGCCAAGATCACAGGGAGGGCTATGGCTACACCTTC,CASSQDHREGYGYTF
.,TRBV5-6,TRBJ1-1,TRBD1,TGTGCCAGCACCCGGACCGGGACAGGGGGCTTTTTGGGCACTGAAGCTTTCTTT,CASTRTGTGGFLGTEAFF
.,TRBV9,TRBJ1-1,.,TGTGCCAGCAGCGCCCAGGGGAACACTGAAGCTTTCTTT,CASSAQGNTEAFF
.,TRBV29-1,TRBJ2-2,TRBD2,TGCAGCGTCTCCCTGGGAGGGACCGGGGAGCTGTTTTTT,CSVSLGGTGELFF
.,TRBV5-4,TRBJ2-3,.,TGTGCCAGCAGCTTGTTCGTGGGGGGCACAGATACGCAGTATTTT,CASSLFVGGTDTQYF
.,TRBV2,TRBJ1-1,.,TGTGCCAGCAGTCGTAGGAAAGTAAACACTGAAGCTTTCTTT,CASSRRKVNTEAFF
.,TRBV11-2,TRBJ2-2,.,TGTGCCAGCAGCTTAGGCAGGGTCGGGGAGCTGTTTTTT,CASSLGRVGELFF
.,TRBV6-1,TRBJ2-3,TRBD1,TGTGCCAGCAGTGAAGGACAGGGGGCTGTAGATACGCAGTATTTT,CASSEGQGAVDTQYF
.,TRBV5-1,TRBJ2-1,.,TGCGCCAGCAGCTTGTTTCCGCCCGGTGAGCAGTTCTTC,CASSLFPPGEQFF
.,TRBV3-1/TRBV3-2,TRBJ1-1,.,TGTGCCAGCAGACTCGGCGTCCGGGGCAACACTGAAGCTTTCTTT,CASRLGVRGNTEAFF
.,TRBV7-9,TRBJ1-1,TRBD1,TGTGCCAGCAGCTTAGGACAGGGGGCGAACACTGAAGCTTTCTTT,CASSLGQGANTEAFF
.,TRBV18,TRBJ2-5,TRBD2,TGTGCCAGCTCACCTCCGCCAGCGGGGGGGCGAGAGACCCAGTACTTC,CASSPPPAGGRETQYF
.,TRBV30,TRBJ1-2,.,TGTGCCTGGCGCACAATCTATGGCTACACCTTC,CAWRTIYGYTF
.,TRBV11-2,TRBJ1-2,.,TGTGCCAGCAGCTTAAAACTAGGGAACTATGGCTACACCTTC,CASSLKLGNYGYTF
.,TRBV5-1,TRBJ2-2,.,TGCGCCAGCAGCTCGACAGGTTCGAACACCGGGGAGCTGTTTTTT,CASSSTGSNTGELFF
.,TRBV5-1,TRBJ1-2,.,TGCGCCAGCAGCTTGTTAGGGTCTAACTATGGCTACACCTTC,CASSLLGSNYGYTF
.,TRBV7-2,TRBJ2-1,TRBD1,TGTGCCAGCAGCTTAAGTGGGACAGGGGGTAATCGGGAGCAGTTCTTC,CASSLSGTGGNREQFF
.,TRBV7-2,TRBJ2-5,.,TGTGCCAGCCTATTACAGGGAGGAAGAGAGACCCAGTACTTC,CASLLQGGRETQYF
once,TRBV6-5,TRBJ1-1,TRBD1,TGTGCCAGCACTTTCACAGGGGGGGACACTGAAGCTTTCTTT,CASTFTGGDTEAFF
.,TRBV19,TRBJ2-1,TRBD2,TGTGCCAGTAGTATGCGCCCTAGGCTAGCGGGGTCTTATACTGAGCAGTTCTTC,CASSMRPRLAGSYTEQFF
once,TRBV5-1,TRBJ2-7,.,TGCGCCAGCAGCTTTGGCGCCTCTTACGAGCAGTACTTC,CASSFGASYEQYF
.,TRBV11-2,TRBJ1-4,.,TGTGCCAGCAGTATCCTGTCGGGGCCTGAAAAACTGTTTTTT,CASSILSGPEKLFF
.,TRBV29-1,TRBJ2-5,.,TGCAGCGTTGCTAGGCTCTGGGGCCATTCTAGCAGAGAGACCCAGTACTTC,CSVARLWGHSSRETQYF
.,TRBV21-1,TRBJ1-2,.,TGTGCCAGCAGCAAATGCCCCTCCGGGACAGGGCGAAACTATGGCTACACCTTC,CASSKCPSGTGRNYGYTF